The 24 T cell receptor beta chains below were found in one sample sequenced in a study of HIV-infected patients and healthy controls. The repertoire came from unfractionated whole blood and reflected all unsorted peripheral T cells. Alpha and beta constant-region primers primed reverse transcription of 400 to 500 ng RNA. Alpha and beta chain libraries were made separately by chain-specific third strand synthesis with multiplexing indices. MiXCR, run by TCRdb on the 5' RACE reads, gives a single entry per CDR3 protein. The sample comprises about 6,000 distinct CDR3 sequences, roughly a tenth of which are singletons, and about an eighth rests with the top ten. Sequencing used blood, obtained before antiretroviral therapy. The origin of the receptors is an adult with HIV infection.

This clonotype rates as medium-sized. Here the CDR3 reads CASDRDRGPNQPQHF. CDR3 nucleotide sequence: TGTGCCAGCGACCGGGACAGGGGGCCCAATCAGCCCCAGCATTTT. The V and J genes are TRBV2 and TRBJ1-5; 12 bases align to TRBD1. Germline V gives CDR1 SNHLY, CDR2 FYNNEI. This CDR3 is built from 15 residues. After removal of 8 bases from V and 3 bases from J, the junction contained 5 bases not matched to a gene.

This chain links TRBV3-1 with TRBJ2-1, with 8 bases matching TRBD2. The length of the CDR3 is 16 residues. V shed 1 base, J shed 4 bases, and the junction held 6 bases outside the gene matches. Germline loops: CDR1 LGHDT, CDR2 YNNKEL (reference sequence). CDR3 region: CASSQGAGGPYNEQFF. DNA for the CDR3: TGTGCCAGCAGCCAAGGGGCGGGGGGTCCGTACAATGAGCAGTTCTTC.

The chain couples TRBV7-2 to TRBJ2-2; D is possibly TRBD1 (5 bases). Germline V gene data show CDR1 as SGHTA and CDR2 as FQGNSA. This CDR3 region has 17 residues. V was cut by 7 bases and J by 3 bases, with 21 bases left in between. The CDR3 here is CASILRTRQLDTGELFF. Written as DNA, the CDR3 is TGTGCCAGCATTTTAAGGACCCGACAGTTGGACACCGGGGAGCTGTTTTTT.

This clonotype is labeled as medium-sized. The chain recombines TRBV3-1 with TRBJ2-3; D is ambiguous. Per germline, CDR1 LGHDT and CDR2 YNNKEL (reference sequence). Trimming removed 0 bases from V and 5 bases from J, with 15 bases in between. This CDR3 region has 16 residues. The DNA of the CDR3 is TGTGCCAGCAGCCAAGACCCTGGTTGGGGTATAGATACGCAGTATTTT. This encodes CASSQDPGWGIDTQYF.

At least ten counts were recorded for this clonotype. The rearrangement uses TRBV5-1 and TRBJ2-7; maybe TRBD2 (5 bases). The V gene lost 4 bases and the J gene lost 2 bases, with 13 bases spanning the gap. The CDR3 has 14 amino acids. The germline gives CDR1 SGHRS, CDR2 YFSETQ. The CDR3 protein is CASSSGSPPYEQYF. In DNA form, the CDR3 reads TGCGCCAGCAGCAGCGGAAGTCCCCCCTACGAGCAGTACTTC.

This rearrangement joins TRBV20-1 to TRBJ2-7; 8 nucleotides agree with TRBD2. The CDR3 contains 15 residues. Germline-derived CDR1 and CDR2 are DFQATT and SNEGSKA (reference sequence). J was trimmed by 0 bases and V by 0 bases; bases with no gene match: 4. CDR3: CSARDHGGGSYEQYF. For the CDR3, the DNA is TGCAGTGCTAGAGATCACGGGGGGGGCTCCTACGAGCAGTACTTC.

This clonotype is categorized as medium-sized. The rearrangement uses TRBV29-1 and TRBJ2-2; 10 nucleotides line up with TRBD1. The germline gives CDR1 SQVTM, CDR2 ANQGSEA. V trimming: 7 bases; J trimming: 6 bases; junction bases outside the gene matches: 2. The CDR3 has 12 amino acids. The CDR3 loop reads CSGGQGPGELFF. CDR3 coding DNA: TGCAGCGGGGGACAGGGGCCCGGGGAGCTGTTTTTT.

This clonotype qualifies as medium-sized. One end of the junction varies from germline; a read error may be responsible. The rearrangement links TRBV7-9 to TRBJ2-1, with D perhaps TRBD2 (5 bases). The germline V gene has CDR1 SEHNR and CDR2 FQNEAQ (reference sequence). This CDR3 contains 13 residues. The CDR3 loop is CASTLSTGTLGNF. CDR3 DNA sequence: TGTGCCAGCACCCTGTCGACGGGAACCCTTGGTAACTTC.

This clonotype was observed a handful of times. The gene calls are TRBV20-1 and TRBJ2-5; 7 bases map to TRBD1. The germline gives CDR1 DFQATT, CDR2 SNEGSKA (reference sequence). The CDR3 spans 13 residues. The CDR3 DNA follows: TGCACCGGATTCGCGTCAGGGGGAGAGACCCAGTACTTC. Translation gives CTGFASGGETQYF.

This clonotype was recorded many times. The rearrangement uses TRBV6-4 and TRBJ1-1; no firm D call. This CDR3 contains 14 residues. Germline CDR1 is MRHNA and CDR2 is SNTAGT. Trimming stripped 0 bases from V and 6 bases from J, with 11 bases between. CDR3 region: CASSDSAGHPEAFF. As DNA, the CDR3 is TGTGCCAGCAGTGACTCGGCAGGTCATCCTGAAGCTTTCTTT.

This clonotype is medium-sized. At one of its ends the junction is not consistent with the germline gene, which may arise from a read error. The chain couples TRBV5-1 to TRBJ2-3, with 9 bases identical to TRBD1. CDR1 SGHRS and CDR2 YFSETQ come from the germline V gene. The CDR3 loop spans 14 amino acids. CDR3 loop: CASRLGQGTDTQYF. CDR3 bases: TGCGCCAGCAGATTGGGACAGGGTACAGATACGCAGTATTTT.

This clonotype is labeled as medium-sized. The chain couples TRBV7-8 to TRBJ1-1, with D unresolved. The CDR3 is made up of 13 amino acids. V was clipped by 7 bases and J by 3 bases, with 12 bases between them. Looked up from germline, CDR1 is SGHVS and CDR2 is FQNEAQ. This chain's CDR3 is CASTTRVYTEAFF. CDR3 nucleotides: TGTGCCAGCACAACGCGGGTGTACACTGAAGCTTTCTTT. The full variable domain, its missing parts supplied by reference TRBV7-8 and TRBJ1-1, is GAGVSQSPRYKVAKRGQDVALRCDPISGHVSLFWYQQALGQGPEFLTYFQNEAQLDKSGLPSDRFFAERPEGSVSTLKIQRTQQEDSAVYLCASTTRVYTEAFFGQGTRLTVV.

By sample share, this clonotype is medium-sized. The V call is TRBV20-1, the J call TRBJ2-1, with TRBD2 identical over 9 bases. CDR1 is DFQATT, CDR2 SNEGSKA, per germline (reference sequence). This CDR3 is built from 15 residues. Trimming at V came to 3 bases and at J to 6 bases, leaving 9 bases not matched to a gene. Here the CDR3 reads CSASLPLAGSNEQFF. CDR3 coding DNA: TGCAGTGCTAGTCTCCCGCTAGCGGGGAGCAATGAGCAGTTCTTC.

This clonotype is deemed medium-sized (0.01 to 0.1%). This sequence joins TRBV18 and TRBJ1-5; possibly TRBD1 for D (6 bases). Per the germline V gene, CDR1 is KGHSH and CDR2 is LQKENI. There are 15 residues in the CDR3. Deletions cut 2 bases from V and 3 bases from J, with 11 bases between. The CDR3 nucleotides read TGTGCCAGCTCACCAAGGCAGGGGATCAATCAGCCCCAGCATTTT. Its translation is CASSPRQGINQPQHF.

In this sample, this clonotype turned up many times. This chain links TRBV19 with TRBJ1-3; D is possibly TRBD1 (5 bases). The V gene lost 6 bases and the J gene lost 2 bases, with 17 bases spanning the gap. Germline lookup yields CDR1 LNHDA and CDR2 SQIVND (reference sequence). The CDR3 covers 16 residues. DNA for the CDR3: TGTGCCAGTAGAAGCCGGTGGGGGACCCCTGGAAACACCATATATTTT. Its translation: CASRSRWGTPGNTIYF.

Within the sample, this clonotype is medium-sized. This rearrangement joins TRBV5-5 to TRBJ1-6; D is undetermined. The CDR3 is 14 residues long. In germline, CDR1 is SGHKS, CDR2 YYEKEE (reference sequence). The ends were cut back, 4 bases at V and 7 bases at J, with 12 bases in the middle. The CDR3 DNA is TGTGCCAGCAGCGCCGGACGGTCAAATTCACCCCTCCACTTT. The encoded protein is CASSAGRSNSPLHF.

This clonotype was picked up many times. J is TRBJ1-3 and V is TRBV4-1; D is ambiguous. The CDR3 consists of 16 residues. Germline assignment: CDR1 MGHRA and CDR2 YSYEKL. Trimming cost V 1 base and J 0 bases, with 10 bases left between them. DNA of the CDR3: TGCGCCAGCAGCCAAGTGTCAGGCGTCTCTGGAAACACCATATATTTT. Protein: CASSQVSGVSGNTIYF.

By its share, this clonotype is medium-sized. The chain joins TRBV23-1 to TRBJ2-3; weak D call: TRBD1 (5 bases). TRBV23-1 is identified as an open reading frame with a role that is uncertain. The CDR3 runs to 13 residues. The V end was cut by 6 bases, the J end by 2 bases, with 9 bases between. The CDR3 loop reads CASRKTVTDTQYF. The DNA of the CDR3 is TGCGCCAGCAGAAAGACAGTCACAGATACGCAGTATTTT.

This clonotype is judged medium-sized. The V gene is TRBV24-1, the J gene TRBJ2-7; D remains unclear. CDR1 and CDR2 (germline): KGHDR, SFDVKD. CDR3 size: 14 residues. Between the trimmed V and J ends, which lost 4 bases and 2 bases, there was a span of 11 bases. CDR3 region: CATSEQPPPYEQYF. The CDR3 DNA reads as TGTGCCACCAGTGAACAGCCACCCCCCTACGAGCAGTACTTC.

This clonotype showed up just a few times. The chain employs TRBV7-6 and TRBJ1-4; D possibly corresponds to TRBD1 (6 bases). V was trimmed by 5 bases and J by 5 bases, leaving 21 bases between them. Germline V CDR1 and CDR2: SGHVS, FNYEAQ. This CDR3 is built from 17 residues. The CDR3 DNA follows: TGTGCCAGCAGCACAACAGCCCAGGGGTGGGGAAATGAAAAACTGTTTTTT. Residues: CASSTTAQGWGNEKLFF.

The chain has TRBV29-1 and TRBJ2-3, with 7 bases aligning to TRBD1. Trimming removed 3 bases from V and 6 bases from J; junction bases left unmatched: 6. The CDR3 is 13 amino acids. CDR1 and CDR2 from the germline V gene are SQVTM and ANQGSEA. The CDR3 is CSVERQGGDTQYF. The CDR3 nucleotides are TGCAGCGTTGAGAGACAGGGTGGTGATACGCAGTATTTT.

This clonotype occurred many times. The rearrangement links TRBV6-6 to TRBJ2-5, with D unclear. The CDR3 is made up of 11 amino acids. Germline assignment: CDR1 MNHNY and CDR2 SVGAGI (reference sequence). V dropped 4 bases and J dropped 3 bases, with 3 bases sitting between them. CDR3 coding DNA: TGTGCCAGCAGTTTTAAAGAGACCCAGTACTTC. Its translation is CASSFKETQYF.

This clonotype is classed as medium-sized. V usage is TRBV4-1 and J usage is TRBJ2-4; 7 positions agree with TRBD2. The V and J ends lost 6 bases and 3 bases, in that order; junction bases with no gene match: 5. Looked up from germline, CDR1 is MGHRA and CDR2 is YSYEKL. The CDR3 runs 14 residues. The CDR3 DNA follows: TGCGCCAGCAGGGGAGGGAAGGGCAAAAACATTCAGTACTTC. This codes for CASRGGKGKNIQYF.

This clonotype was counted at least ten times. J is TRBJ2-1 and V is TRBV2; possibly TRBD1 for D (6 bases). CDR1 is SNHLY, CDR2 FYNNEI, per germline. CDR3 length: 13 residues. V gave up 5 bases and J gave up 9 bases, with 14 bases separating them. The CDR3 nucleotides read TGTGCCAGCAGTCCCAGGGGAGCCGGTGAGCAGTTCTTC. It specifies CASSPRGAGEQFF.